This T cell receptor (beta chain) was found in a study of technical replicates of blood from a few donors. Germline trimming cut 7 bases from V and 2 bases from J; bases unmatched to any gene: 10. The CDR3 is 16 residues long. Germline assignment: CDR1 MGHRA and CDR2 YSYEKL. Sequencing used immunoSEQ multiplex PCR; TCRdb keeps in-frame clones, though not all of them. The data hold under 95,000 clones, with about 94% observed a single time. The source of this sequence is a human donor in good health. Sample: T cells isolated from PBMCs. The V gene is TRBV4-1, the J gene TRBJ2-7; 11 nucleotides line up with TRBD1. The DNA of the CDR3 is TGCGCCAGCACCCCGGGAGGGGGACAGGGGGCCTACGAGCAGTACTTC. Translating gives CASTPGGGQGAYEQYF.